This TCR beta chain was identified in a study of blood T cell repertoires in COVID-19. Whole-study context: Donors in the United States, Italy and Spain gave samples during acute or convalescent COVID-19. T cells, B-cell-depleted T cells, or PBMCs provided the cDNA or gDNA that served as material.

As originally analysed: Counts of nucleated cells, estimated from reference gene primer amplification, were obtained. Profiling relied on immunoSEQ multiplex PCR, and the TCRdb table lists in-frame clones only, not all of them. Clonal size and the V and J genes are those of that table, whereas D and trimming came from the DNA. The data contain 210,000 or so clones, roughly 80% of them singletons. The CDR3 length is 17 residues. Germline V gene lookup returns CDR1 MNHEY and CDR2 SMNVEV (reference sequence). Trimming cost V 0 bases and J 4 bases, with 15 bases left between them. The chain carries TRBV27 and TRBJ2-2; weak D call: TRBD1 (6 bases). Source material: peripheral blood. The receptor's source is a human donor in a cohort sampled during active COVID-19. The CDR3 spells CASSLSPRQEVTGELFF. The CDR3 nucleotides are TGTGCCAGCAGTTTATCGCCGAGACAGGAGGTCACCGGGGAGCTGTTTTTT.